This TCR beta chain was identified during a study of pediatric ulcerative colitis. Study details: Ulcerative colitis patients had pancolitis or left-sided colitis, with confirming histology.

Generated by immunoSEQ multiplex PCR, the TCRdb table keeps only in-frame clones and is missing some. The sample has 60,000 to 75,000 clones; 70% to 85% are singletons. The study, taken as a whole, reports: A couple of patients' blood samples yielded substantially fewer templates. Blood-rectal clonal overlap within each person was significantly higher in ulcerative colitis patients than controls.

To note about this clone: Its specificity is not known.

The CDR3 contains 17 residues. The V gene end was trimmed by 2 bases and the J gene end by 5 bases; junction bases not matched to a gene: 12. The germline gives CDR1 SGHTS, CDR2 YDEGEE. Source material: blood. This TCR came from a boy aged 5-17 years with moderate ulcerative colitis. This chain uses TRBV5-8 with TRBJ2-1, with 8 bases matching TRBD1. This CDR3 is CASSFWTGLFRDNEQFF. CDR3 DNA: TGTGCCAGCAGCTTTTGGACAGGGTTATTTAGAGACAATGAGCAGTTCTTC.